This TCR beta chain was captured by sequencing in a study of T-cell memory formation after mild COVID-19. The V end lost 8 bases, the J end lost 0 bases, and 7 bases lay between the germline ends. CDR3 size: 13 residues. Germline CDR1 is KGHDR and CDR2 is SFDVKD. This clonotype showed up just a few times. 5'RACE, which relied on constant-segment primers, yielded TCR alpha and TCR beta cDNA libraries carrying sample barcodes and UMIs. Using its own MiXCR run on the 5' RACE reads, TCRdb lists one record per CDR3 protein. This table holds more than 120,000 distinct CDR3 sequences, about 19% found once. Source material: PBMCs or a T cell subset sorted from them (not recorded which). This receptor was obtained from an adult woman who had mild COVID-19 (a few samples of this study predate the infection). Cell type and time point are not known. The chain joins TRBV24-1 to TRBJ2-1, with D hard to call. The CDR3 DNA reads as TGTGCCACCATGCAGAGCTCCTACAATGAGCAGTTCTTC. The encoded protein is CATMQSSYNEQFF.